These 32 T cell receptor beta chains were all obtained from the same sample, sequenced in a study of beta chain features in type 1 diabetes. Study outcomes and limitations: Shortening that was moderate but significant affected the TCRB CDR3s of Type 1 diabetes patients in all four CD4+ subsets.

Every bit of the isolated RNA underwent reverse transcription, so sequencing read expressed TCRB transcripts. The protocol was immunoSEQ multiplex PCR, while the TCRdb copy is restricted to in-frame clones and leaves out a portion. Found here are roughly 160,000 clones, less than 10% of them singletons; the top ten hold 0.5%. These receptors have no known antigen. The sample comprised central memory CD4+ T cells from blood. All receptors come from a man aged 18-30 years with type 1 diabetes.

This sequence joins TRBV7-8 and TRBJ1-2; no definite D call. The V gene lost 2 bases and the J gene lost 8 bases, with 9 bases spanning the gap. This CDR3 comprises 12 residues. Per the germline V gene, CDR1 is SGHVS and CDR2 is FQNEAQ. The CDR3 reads CASSLYREGYTF. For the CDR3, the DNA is TGTGCCAGCAGCTTATATCGGGAAGGCTACACCTTC.

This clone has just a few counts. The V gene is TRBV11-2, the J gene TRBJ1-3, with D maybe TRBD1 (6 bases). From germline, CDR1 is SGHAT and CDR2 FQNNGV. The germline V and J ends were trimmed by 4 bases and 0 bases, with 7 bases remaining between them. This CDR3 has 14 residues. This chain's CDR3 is CASSWTDSGNTIYF. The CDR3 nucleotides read TGTGCCAGCAGCTGGACAGACTCTGGAAACACCATATATTTT.

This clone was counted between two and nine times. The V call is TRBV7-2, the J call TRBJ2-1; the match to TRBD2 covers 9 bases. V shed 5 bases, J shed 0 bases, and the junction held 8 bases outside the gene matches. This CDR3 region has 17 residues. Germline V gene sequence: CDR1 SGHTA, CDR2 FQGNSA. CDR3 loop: CASSPGASGDSYNEQFF. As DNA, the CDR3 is TGTGCCAGCAGCCCCGGGGCTAGCGGGGACTCCTACAATGAGCAGTTCTTC.

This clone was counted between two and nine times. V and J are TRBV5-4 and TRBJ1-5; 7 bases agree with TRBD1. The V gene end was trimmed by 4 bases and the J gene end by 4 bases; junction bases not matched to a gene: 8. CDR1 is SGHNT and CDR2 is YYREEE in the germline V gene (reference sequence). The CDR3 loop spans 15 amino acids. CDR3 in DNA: TGTGCCAGCAGCCTATATTGGGACAGTAATCAGCCCCAGCATTTT. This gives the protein CASSLYWDSNQPQHF.

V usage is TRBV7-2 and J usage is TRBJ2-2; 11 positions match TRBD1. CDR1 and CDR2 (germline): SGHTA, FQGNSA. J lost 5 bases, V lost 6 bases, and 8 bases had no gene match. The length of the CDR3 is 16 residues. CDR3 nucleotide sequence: TGTGCCAGCAGATGGCAGGGACAGGGGGGAACCGGGGAGCTGTTTTTT. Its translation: CASRWQGQGGTGELFF.

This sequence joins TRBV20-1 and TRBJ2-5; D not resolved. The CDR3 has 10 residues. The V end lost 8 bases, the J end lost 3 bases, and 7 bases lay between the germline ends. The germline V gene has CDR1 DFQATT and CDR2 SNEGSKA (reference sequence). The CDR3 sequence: CSSQEETQYF. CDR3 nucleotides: TGCAGTAGCCAAGAAGAGACCCAGTACTTC.

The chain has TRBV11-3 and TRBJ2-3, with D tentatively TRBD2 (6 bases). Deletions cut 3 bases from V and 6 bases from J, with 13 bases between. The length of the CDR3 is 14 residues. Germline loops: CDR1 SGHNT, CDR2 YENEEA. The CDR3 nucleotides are TGTGCCAGCAGCTTTTCCGGGAGTGGGGATACGCAGTATTTT. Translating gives CASSFSGSGDTQYF.

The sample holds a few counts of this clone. CDR3 residues: CASSLVSGLAPGELFF. The DNA of the CDR3 is TGTGCCAGCAGCTTAGTTTCGGGACTAGCGCCCGGGGAGCTGTTTTTT. The genes are TRBV7-2 and TRBJ2-2, with 10 bases fitting TRBD2. Unmatched junction bases numbered 5, after V lost 1 base and J lost 6 bases. This CDR3 has 16 residues. CDR1 is SGHTA and CDR2 is FQGNSA in the germline V gene.

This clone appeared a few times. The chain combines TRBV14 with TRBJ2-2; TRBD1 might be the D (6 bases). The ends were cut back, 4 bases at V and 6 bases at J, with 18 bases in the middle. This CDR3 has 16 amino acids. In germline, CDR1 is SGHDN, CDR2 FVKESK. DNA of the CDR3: TGTGCCAGCAGCCCACCCGGACAGTTTCCCGCCGGGGAGCTGTTTTTT. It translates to CASSPPGQFPAGELFF.

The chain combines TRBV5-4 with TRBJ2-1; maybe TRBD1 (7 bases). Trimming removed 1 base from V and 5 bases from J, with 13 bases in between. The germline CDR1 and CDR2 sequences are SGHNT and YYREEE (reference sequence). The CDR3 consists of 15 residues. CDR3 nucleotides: TGTGCCAGCAGCTTGTCGTCAGGGGGGCACAATGAGCAGTTCTTC. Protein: CASSLSSGGHNEQFF.

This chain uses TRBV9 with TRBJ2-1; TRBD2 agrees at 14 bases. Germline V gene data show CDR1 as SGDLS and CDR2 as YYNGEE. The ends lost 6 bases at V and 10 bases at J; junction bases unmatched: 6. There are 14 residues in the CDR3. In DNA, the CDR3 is TGTGCCAGCACCAGACTAGCGGGGGGGCCCGAGCAGTTCTTC. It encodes CASTRLAGGPEQFF.

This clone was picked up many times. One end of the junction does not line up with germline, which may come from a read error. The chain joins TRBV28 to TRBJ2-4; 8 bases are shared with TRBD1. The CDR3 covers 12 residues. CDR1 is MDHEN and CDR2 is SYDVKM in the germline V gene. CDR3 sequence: CASSGARGQGGF. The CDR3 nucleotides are TGTGCCAGCAGCGGGGCTAGAGGACAGGGCGGCTTC.

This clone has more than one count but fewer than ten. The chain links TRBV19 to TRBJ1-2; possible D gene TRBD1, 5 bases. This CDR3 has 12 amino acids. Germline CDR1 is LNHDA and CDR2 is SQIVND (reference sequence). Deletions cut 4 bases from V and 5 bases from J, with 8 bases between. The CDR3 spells CASSSRGYGYTF. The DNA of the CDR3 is TGTGCCAGTAGTAGCCGGGGGTATGGCTACACCTTC. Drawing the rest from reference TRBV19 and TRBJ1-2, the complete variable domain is DGGITQSPKYLFRKEGQNVTLSCEQNLNHDAMYWYRQDPGQGLRLIYYSQIVNDFQKGDIAEGYSVSREKKESFPLTVTSAQKNPTAFYLCASSSRGYGYTFGSGTRLTVV.

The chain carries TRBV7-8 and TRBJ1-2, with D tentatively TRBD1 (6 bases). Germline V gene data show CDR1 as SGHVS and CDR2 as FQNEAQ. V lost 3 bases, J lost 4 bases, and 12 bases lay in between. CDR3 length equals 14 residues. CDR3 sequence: CASSFSNRAYGYTF. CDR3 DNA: TGTGCCAGCAGCTTTTCGAACAGGGCCTATGGCTACACCTTC.

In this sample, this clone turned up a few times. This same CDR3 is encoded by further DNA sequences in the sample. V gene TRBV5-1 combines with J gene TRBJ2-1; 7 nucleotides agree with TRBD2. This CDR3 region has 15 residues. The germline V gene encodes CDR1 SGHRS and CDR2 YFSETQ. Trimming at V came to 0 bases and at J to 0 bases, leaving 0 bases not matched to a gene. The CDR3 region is CASSLGGSSYNEQFF. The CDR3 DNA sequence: TGCGCCAGCAGCTTGGGCGGGAGCTCCTACAATGAGCAGTTCTTC.

The CDR3 sequence: CSVIEAFF. The CDR3 DNA is TGCAGTGTCATAGAGGCTTTCTTT. The chain couples TRBV20-1 to TRBJ1-1; D remains ambiguous. The CDR3 sequence is 8 residues long. Germline assignment: CDR1 DFQATT and CDR2 SNEGSKA (reference sequence). Trimming took off 7 bases at V and 11 bases at J, with 8 bases between the two ends.

CDR3 loop: CASSYANTGGGGYTF. The DNA for the CDR3 is TGCGCCAGCAGCTACGCGAACACAGGTGGGGGGGGCTACACCTTC. This sequence joins TRBV5-1 and TRBJ1-2; tentative D call: TRBD1 (5 bases). CDR1 and CDR2 (germline): SGHRS, YFSETQ. V was clipped by 3 bases and J by 8 bases, with 20 bases between them. CDR3 size: 15 residues.

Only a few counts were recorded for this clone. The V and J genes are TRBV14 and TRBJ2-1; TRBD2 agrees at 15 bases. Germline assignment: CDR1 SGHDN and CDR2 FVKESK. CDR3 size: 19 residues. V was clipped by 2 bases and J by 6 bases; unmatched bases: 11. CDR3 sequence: CASSQFRTSGGAGVNEQFF. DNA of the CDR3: TGTGCCAGCAGCCAATTCCGGACTAGCGGGGGGGCTGGAGTCAATGAGCAGTTCTTC.

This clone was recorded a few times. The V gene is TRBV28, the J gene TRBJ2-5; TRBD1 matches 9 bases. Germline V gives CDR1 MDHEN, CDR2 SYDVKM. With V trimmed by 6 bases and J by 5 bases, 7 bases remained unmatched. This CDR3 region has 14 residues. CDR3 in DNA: TGTGCCAGCAGGTCAACAGGGGGCACGGAGACCCAGTACTTC. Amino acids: CASRSTGGTETQYF.

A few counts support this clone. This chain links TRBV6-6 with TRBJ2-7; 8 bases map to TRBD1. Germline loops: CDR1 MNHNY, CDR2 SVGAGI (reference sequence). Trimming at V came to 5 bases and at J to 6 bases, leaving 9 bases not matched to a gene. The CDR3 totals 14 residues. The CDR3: CASSRSGQGSEQYF. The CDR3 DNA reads TGTGCCAGCAGTCGCTCAGGACAGGGATCCGAGCAGTACTTC.

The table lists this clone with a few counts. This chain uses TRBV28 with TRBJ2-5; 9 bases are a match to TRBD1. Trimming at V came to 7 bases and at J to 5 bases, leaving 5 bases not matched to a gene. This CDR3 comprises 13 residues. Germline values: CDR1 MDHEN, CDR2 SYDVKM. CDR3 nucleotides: TGTGCCAGCAAGGACAGGGGCCCGGAGACCCAGTACTTC. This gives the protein CASKDRGPETQYF.

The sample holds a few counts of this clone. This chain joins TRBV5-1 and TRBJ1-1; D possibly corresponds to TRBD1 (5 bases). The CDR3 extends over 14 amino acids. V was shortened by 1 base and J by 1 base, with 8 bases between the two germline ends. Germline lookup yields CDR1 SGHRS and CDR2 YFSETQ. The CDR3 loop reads CASSLTGENTEAFF. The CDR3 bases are TGCGCCAGCAGCTTGACGGGGGAGAACACTGAAGCTTTCTTT.

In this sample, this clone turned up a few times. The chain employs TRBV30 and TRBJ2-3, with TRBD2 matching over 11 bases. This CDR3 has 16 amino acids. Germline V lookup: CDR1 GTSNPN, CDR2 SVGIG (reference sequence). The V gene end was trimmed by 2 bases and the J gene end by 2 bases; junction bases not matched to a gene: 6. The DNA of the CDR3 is TGTGCCTGGAGTCTCGGGACTAGCGGTTTCACAGATACGCAGTATTTT. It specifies CAWSLGTSGFTDTQYF.

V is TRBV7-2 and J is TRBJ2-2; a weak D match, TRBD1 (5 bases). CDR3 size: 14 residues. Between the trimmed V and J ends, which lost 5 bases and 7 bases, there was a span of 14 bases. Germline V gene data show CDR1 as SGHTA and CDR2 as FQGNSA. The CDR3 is CASSREIGHGELFF. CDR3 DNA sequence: TGTGCCAGCAGCCGAGAGATTGGACACGGGGAGCTGTTTTTT.

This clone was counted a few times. CDR3 coding DNA: TGTGCCAGCAGTTTAAGCCCCTTGACAGGGGACTCTCCGGCTTTCTTT. Translated, it gives CASSLSPLTGDSPAFF. This chain uses TRBV27 with TRBJ1-1; 8 nucleotides match TRBD1. Germline CDR1 reads MNHEY; CDR2 reads SMNVEV (reference sequence). The CDR3 is 16 amino acids. V gave up 2 bases and J gave up 11 bases; unmatched junction bases: 16.

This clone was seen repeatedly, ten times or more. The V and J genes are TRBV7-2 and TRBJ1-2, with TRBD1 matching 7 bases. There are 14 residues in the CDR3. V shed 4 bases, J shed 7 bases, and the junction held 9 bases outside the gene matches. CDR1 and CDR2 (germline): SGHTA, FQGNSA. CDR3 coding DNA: TGTGCCAGCAGCTCAACGGGACAGCTGTTTGGCTACACCTTC. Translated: CASSSTGQLFGYTF.

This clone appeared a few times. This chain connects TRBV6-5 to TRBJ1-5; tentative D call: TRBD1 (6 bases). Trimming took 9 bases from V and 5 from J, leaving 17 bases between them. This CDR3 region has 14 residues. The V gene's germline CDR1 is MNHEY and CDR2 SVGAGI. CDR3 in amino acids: CASRAGGRDQPQHF. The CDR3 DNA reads TGTGCCAGTCGGGCGGGGGGGCGCGATCAGCCCCAGCATTTT.

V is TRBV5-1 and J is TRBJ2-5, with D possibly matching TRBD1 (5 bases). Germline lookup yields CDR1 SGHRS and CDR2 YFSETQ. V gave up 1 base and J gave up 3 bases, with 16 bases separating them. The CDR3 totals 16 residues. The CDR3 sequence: CASSLSPSRVEETQYF. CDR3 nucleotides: TGCGCCAGCAGCTTGTCCCCCTCCAGGGTAGAAGAGACCCAGTACTTC.

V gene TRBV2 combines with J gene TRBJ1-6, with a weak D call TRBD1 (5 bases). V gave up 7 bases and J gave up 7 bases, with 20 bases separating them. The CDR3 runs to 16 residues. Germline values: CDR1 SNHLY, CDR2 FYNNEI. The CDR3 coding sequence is TGTGCCAGCACCACAGGCTGGGATCCGCGGAATTCACCCCTCCACTTT. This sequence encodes CASTTGWDPRNSPLHF.

CDR3 sequence reads: CASSPEGVREQYF. The CDR3 region has the DNA TGTGCCAGCAGCCCAGAGGGGGTCCGCGAGCAGTACTTC. This rearrangement joins TRBV5-4 to TRBJ2-7; D is perhaps TRBD1 (6 bases). V was shortened by 4 bases and J by 6 bases, with 14 bases between the two germline ends. The CDR3 runs to 13 residues. The germline V gene has CDR1 SGHNT and CDR2 YYREEE (reference sequence).

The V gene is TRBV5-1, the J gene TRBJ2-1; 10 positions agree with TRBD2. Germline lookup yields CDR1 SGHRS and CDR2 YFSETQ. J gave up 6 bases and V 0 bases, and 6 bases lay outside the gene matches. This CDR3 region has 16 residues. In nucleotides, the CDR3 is TGCGCCAGCAGCTTGGTCGCTAGCGGGAGTACCAATGAGCAGTTCTTC. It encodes CASSLVASGSTNEQFF.

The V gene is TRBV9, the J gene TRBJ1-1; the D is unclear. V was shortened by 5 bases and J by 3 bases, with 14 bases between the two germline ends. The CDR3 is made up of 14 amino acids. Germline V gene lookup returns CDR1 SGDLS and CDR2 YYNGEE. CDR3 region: CASSPGVGYTEAFF. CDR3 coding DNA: TGTGCCAGCAGTCCCGGAGTCGGGTACACTGAAGCTTTCTTT.